The 23 T cell receptor beta chains presented below share a single source sample, sequenced in a study of T cells after yellow fever vaccination. MiXCR, run by TCRdb on the 5' RACE reads, gives a single entry per CDR3 protein. The sample shows some 160,000 distinct CDR3 sequences, 9.3% of them seen only once. Sequenced here: CD8+ T cells sorted from PBMCs, sampled 45 days after the yellow fever booster vaccination. The receptors were sampled from a man aged 18 to 29 who received the YFV17D yellow fever vaccine.

This clonotype occurred a few times. The chain couples TRBV3-1 to TRBJ2-1; no clear D. Germline CDR1 reads LGHDT; CDR2 reads YNNKEL (reference sequence). The CDR3 runs to 13 residues. V dropped 0 bases and J dropped 8 bases, with 8 bases sitting between them. The DNA of the CDR3 is TGTGCCAGCAGCCAAGATGGCCTCTATGAGCAGTTCTTC. Translating it yields CASSQDGLYEQFF.

This clonotype was recorded a few times. The V call is TRBV9, the J call TRBJ2-1; TRBD2 matches 8 bases. This CDR3 region has 21 residues. With 0 bases clipped from V and 5 bases from J, the junction kept 22 bases outside the gene matches. Germline values: CDR1 SGDLS, CDR2 YYNGEE. For the CDR3, the DNA is TGTGCCAGCAGCGTAGGCGTCGTCCGGGGAGCGGGGGCCTCCCCCCACAATGAGCAGTTCTTC. This gives the protein CASSVGVVRGAGASPHNEQFF.

CDR3 loop: CASSWIPGQGFSNEQFF. The CDR3 coding sequence is TGTGCCAGCAGCTGGATTCCGGGACAGGGGTTTTCCAATGAGCAGTTCTTC. The chain has TRBV11-1 and TRBJ2-1, with 10 nucleotides matching TRBD1. This CDR3 region has 17 residues. The junction had 12 bases not matched to a gene; V was cut back by 4 bases and J by 6 bases. Germline V CDR1 and CDR2: SGHAT, FQDESV (reference sequence).

Many counts were recorded for this clonotype. The chain has TRBV4-2 and TRBJ2-6, with D tentatively TRBD1 (5 bases). The germline V gene encodes CDR1 LGHNA and CDR2 YNFKEQ. Trimming left V 0 bases short and J 8 bases short, with 11 bases between. The CDR3 totals 15 residues. Here the CDR3 reads CASSQDARVTNVLTF. CDR3 nucleotide sequence: TGTGCCAGCAGCCAAGATGCCAGGGTTACCAACGTCCTGACTTTC.

The chain carries TRBV11-1 and TRBJ2-1; TRBD2 matches 9 bases. This CDR3 is built from 18 residues. After removal of 2 bases from V and 7 bases from J, the junction contained 15 bases not matched to a gene. Germline V gives CDR1 SGHAT, CDR2 FQDESV (reference sequence). The CDR3 coding sequence is TGTGCCAGCAGCTTAAATCGGGGGACTAGCCATCCGGGGAATGAGCAGTTCTTC. Translated: CASSLNRGTSHPGNEQFF.

This clonotype was recorded at least ten times. The chain has TRBV27 and TRBJ2-7; D remains ambiguous. The CDR3 totals 15 residues. V shed 3 bases and J shed 1 base, with 13 bases lying between them. Germline V gene data show CDR1 as MNHEY and CDR2 as SMNVEV (reference sequence). This chain's CDR3 is CASSFVASRSYEQYF. The CDR3 bases are TGTGCCAGCAGTTTTGTGGCCTCCAGATCCTACGAGCAGTACTTC.

The genes are TRBV11-2 and TRBJ2-5; 11 nucleotides align to TRBD2. The CDR3 covers 18 residues. V dropped 7 bases and J dropped 0; count of bases not matched to a gene: 13. Germline V gives CDR1 SGHAT, CDR2 FQNNGV. The CDR3 DNA reads TGTGCCAGCAACCTAAGACCCGGGACTAGCGGAGACCAAGAGACCCAGTACTTC. Protein product: CASNLRPGTSGDQETQYF.

This clonotype has a handful of counts. The chain has TRBV27 and TRBJ1-1; a weak D match, TRBD1 (5 bases). Germline CDR1 and CDR2: MNHEY and SMNVEV (reference sequence). Trimming removed 3 bases from V and 9 bases from J, with 11 bases in between. CDR3 length: 12 amino acids. For the CDR3, the DNA is TGTGCCAGCAGTTTCTTTGGGGGTCAAGCTTTCTTT. Its protein product is CASSFFGGQAFF.

The chain employs TRBV20-1 and TRBJ1-2; D is unresolved. Germline V gene lookup returns CDR1 DFQATT and CDR2 SNEGSKA (reference sequence). V dropped 4 bases and J dropped 4 bases, with 16 bases sitting between them. The CDR3 extends over 14 amino acids. CDR3 DNA sequence: TGCAGTGCTATTATCCGGGAGTTGTTCTATGGCTACACCTTC. Its protein product is CSAIIRELFYGYTF.

This clonotype was detected only a few times. The chain combines TRBV10-3 with TRBJ2-2; possible D gene TRBD1, 5 bases. The germline CDR1 and CDR2 sequences are ENHRY and SYGVKD. The CDR3 totals 14 residues. V gave up 4 bases and J gave up 2 bases, with 8 bases separating them. CDR3 amino acids: CAISGTSNTGELFF. The DNA of the CDR3 is TGTGCCATCAGTGGGACATCAAACACCGGGGAGCTGTTTTTT.

This clonotype was detected a few times. The chain has TRBV30 and TRBJ1-2; D gene uncertain. Germline lookup yields CDR1 GTSNPN and CDR2 SVGIG (reference sequence). There are 13 residues in the CDR3. V shed 2 bases and J shed 7 bases, with 14 bases lying between them. CDR3 loop: CAWSREQLGGYTF. Written as DNA, the CDR3 is TGTGCCTGGAGTCGGGAACAGCTGGGTGGCTACACCTTC.

This clonotype has a handful of counts. The chain employs TRBV5-1 and TRBJ2-3, with 9 bases fitting TRBD2. The CDR3 is 15 amino acids. CDR1 is SGHRS and CDR2 is YFSETQ in the germline V gene. Losses at the gene ends were 1 base for V and 5 bases for J; bases not matched to a gene: 5. The DNA for the CDR3 is TGCGCCAGCAGCTTGACTAGCGGGTCGGGAGATACGCAGTATTTT. Residues: CASSLTSGSGDTQYF.

This clonotype was counted a few times. The V gene is TRBV7-6, the J gene TRBJ2-2, with D possibly matching TRBD1 (8 bases). The V gene's germline CDR1 is SGHVS and CDR2 FNYEAQ. The CDR3 extends over 16 amino acids. With 2 bases removed from V and 9 bases from J, the gap between germline ends came to 19 bases. The CDR3 DNA is TGTGCCAGCAGCTTAAGGGGGGGACAGGCCCACCGGGAGCTGTTTTTT. Its translation is CASSLRGGQAHRELFF.

The chain couples TRBV5-5 to TRBJ1-1, with 10 bases lining up with TRBD1. The CDR3 sequence is 14 residues long. J lost 9 bases, V lost 4 bases, and 9 bases had no gene match. Germline-derived CDR1 and CDR2 are SGHKS and YYEKEE (reference sequence). The CDR3 nucleotides are TGTGCCAGCAGCAAGACAGGGGGCGCGATCAAAGCTTTCTTT. Translated: CASSKTGGAIKAFF.

The CDR3 region is CASSGATYGYTF. The CDR3 region has the DNA TGTGCCAGCAGCGGGGCCACCTATGGCTACACCTTC. The chain links TRBV5-4 to TRBJ1-2; D perhaps matches TRBD1 (5 bases). Germline lookup yields CDR1 SGHNT and CDR2 YYREEE (reference sequence). The CDR3 totals 12 residues. V lost 4 bases, J lost 4 bases, and 8 bases lay in between.

This clonotype has just a few counts. This chain connects TRBV20-1 to TRBJ2-1; 7 nucleotides agree with TRBD1. The CDR3 runs to 14 residues. CDR1 is DFQATT, CDR2 SNEGSKA, per germline (reference sequence). J gave up 1 base and V 3 bases, and 3 bases lay outside the gene matches. CDR3 DNA: TGCAGTGCTAGGGACAGGACGTCCTACAATGAGCAGTTCTTC. It encodes CSARDRTSYNEQFF.

The rearrangement uses TRBV5-1 and TRBJ2-7; maybe TRBD1 (6 bases). Germline assignment: CDR1 SGHRS and CDR2 YFSETQ. The CDR3 spans 13 residues. Trimming took off 7 bases at V and 0 bases at J, with 11 bases between the two ends. The CDR3 is CASADSISYEQYF. The DNA for the CDR3 is TGCGCCAGCGCGGACAGTATCTCCTACGAGCAGTACTTC.

CDR3 sequence: CASSYTRPPGGQPQHF. Written as DNA, the CDR3 is TGTGCCAGCAGTTACACTAGGCCCCCAGGCGGTCAGCCCCAGCATTTT. The gene calls are TRBV6-2 or TRBV6-3 and TRBJ1-5, with D hard to call. Germline V gene data show CDR1 as MNHEY and CDR2 as SVGEGT. V gave up 2 bases and J gave up 6 bases, with 17 bases separating them. The CDR3 contains 16 residues.

This clonotype was observed at least ten times. This chain links TRBV11-2 with TRBJ1-1; tentative D call: TRBD1 (5 bases). This CDR3 region has 13 residues. Germline CDR1 and CDR2: SGHAT and FQNNGV. V gave up 5 bases and J gave up 9 bases, with 16 bases separating them. The CDR3 reads CASSLPGRVQAFF. CDR3 sequence (DNA): TGTGCCAGCAGCCTTCCAGGGAGAGTCCAAGCTTTCTTT. The full variable domain, in which reference TRBV11-2 and TRBJ1-1 provide the parts outside the CDR3, is EAGVAQSPRYKIIEKRQSVAFWCNPISGHATLYWYQQILGQGPKLLIQFQNNGVVDDSQLPKDRFSAERLKGVDSTLKIQPAKLEDSAVYLCASSLPGRVQAFFGQGTRLTVV.

This clonotype was counted between two and nine times. V and J are TRBV3-1 and TRBJ2-1; D gene uncertain. Germline-derived CDR1 and CDR2 are LGHDT and YNNKEL (reference sequence). CDR3 length equals 15 residues. V was pared by 1 base and J by 7 bases, with 14 bases between. In DNA form, the CDR3 reads TGTGCCAGCAGCCAAGGGACCGGGCCTAGGAATGAGCAGTTCTTC. Encoded protein: CASSQGTGPRNEQFF.

In its sample, this clonotype was seen a few times. V gene TRBV27 combines with J gene TRBJ2-2; weak D call: TRBD1 (5 bases). CDR1 is MNHEY, CDR2 SMNVEV, per germline (reference sequence). Trimming left V 3 bases short and J 4 bases short, with 15 bases between. The CDR3 covers 16 residues. CDR3: CASSFLRVVGTGELFF. The CDR3 nucleotides are TGTGCCAGCAGTTTTCTCAGGGTAGTTGGCACCGGGGAGCTGTTTTTT.

The V gene is TRBV27, the J gene TRBJ2-2, with D possibly matching TRBD2 (6 bases). This CDR3 is built from 15 residues. V was cut by 7 bases and J by 5 bases, with 17 bases left in between. CDR1 is MNHEY, CDR2 SMNVEV, per germline (reference sequence). For the CDR3, the DNA is TGTGCCAGCACTTCGGCAGCCGGGGGAACCGGGGAGCTGTTTTTT. Its protein is CASTSAAGGTGELFF.

This clonotype came up many times. The V and J genes are TRBV7-3 and TRBJ2-7; D is ambiguous. V lost 5 bases and J lost 3, with 11 bases in between. This CDR3 spans 13 amino acids. Germline V gene data show CDR1 as SGHTA and CDR2 as FQGTGA. CDR3 region: CASSLYDFYEQYV. Here the CDR3 DNA reads TGTGCCAGCAGCCTGTATGATTTCTACGAGCAGTACGTC.